The clone carrying this T cell receptor beta chain was seen only a few times. Its specificity is not known. One entry per CDR3 protein results from TCRdb running MiXCR on the 5' RACE reads. This sample has 350,000 to 450,000 distinct CDR3 sequences, with roughly 6.1% found just once. The sample is drawn from a study of T cells after yellow fever vaccination. As for the study in general: Those fractions that held only low numbers of cells were prepared using the SMART-Seq v4 Ultra Low Input RNA kit.

Findings of the study overall: Reappearing after the booster were most of the clones from primary vaccination (about 96% CD4, around 88% CD8).

Per germline, CDR1 ENHRY and CDR2 SYGVKD. CDR3 length: 13 residues. Trimming cost V 9 bases and J 0 bases, with 10 bases left between them. The genes are TRBV10-3 and TRBJ2-3, with D perhaps matching TRBD2 (5 bases). Source: PBMCs, taken 5 days after the yellow fever booster vaccination. This clonotype was sampled from a man between 25 and 39 years old who received the YFV17D yellow fever vaccine. CDR3 in DNA: TGTGCCATGACTACAACTAGCACAGATACGCAGTATTTT. Residues: CAMTTTSTDTQYF.